This T cell receptor beta chain was retrieved from a study of blood T cell repertoires in COVID-19. Study-wide context: Samples representing acute and convalescent COVID-19 were sourced from the United States, Italy and Spain. The analysed material was cDNA or gDNA that came from T cells, B-cell-depleted T cells, or PBMCs.

Original handling: Estimates of nucleated cell counts were drawn from the amplification of reference gene primers. The method was immunoSEQ multiplex PCR; TCRdb's version includes in-frame clones alone and lacks a portion of them. That table furnishes V, J and clone size, whereas the DNA furnished D and trimming. Among more than 150,000 clones, about 86% were seen once, and the ten largest hold around 8.3%. Trimming took 5 bases from V and 5 from J, leaving 6 bases between them. CDR1 MNHEY and CDR2 SVGAGI come from the germline V gene. The CDR3 is made up of 11 amino acids. The TCR comes from a man aged 55 to 70 with acute or convalescent COVID-19. J is TRBJ1-1 and V is TRBV6-5; a weak D match, TRBD1 (5 bases). Sequenced input: peripheral blood. In nucleotides, the CDR3 is TGTGCCAGCAGTCGGGGGACTGAAGCTTTCTTT. Translation: CASSRGTEAFF.